These 29 T cell receptor beta chains came from one sample sequenced in a study of blood T cell repertoires in COVID-19. Sequenced by immunoSEQ multiplex PCR; TCRdb stores in-frame clones only, minus some. In the table there are 260,000 or so clones, about nine tenths of which are singletons. Sequencing used PBMCs or T cells enriched from blood (not recorded which). These receptors were obtained from a man between 18 and 29 years old who had recovered from COVID-19.

This clone was picked up a small number of times. The chain has TRBV30 and TRBJ1-2; weak D call: TRBD1 (5 bases). Germline CDR1 GTSNPN, CDR2 SVGIG (reference sequence). The CDR3 contains 15 residues. Trimming removed 5 bases at V and 4 bases at J, with 20 bases between. CDR3: CAWDAPSQGGYGYTF. In nucleotides, the CDR3 is TGTGCCTGGGATGCACCTTCTCAGGGTGGCTATGGCTACACCTTC.

The chain joins TRBV10-3 to TRBJ2-3; D not certain. CDR1 is ENHRY, CDR2 SYGVKD, per germline. The V gene lost 0 bases and the J gene lost 8 bases, with 6 bases spanning the gap. The CDR3 extends over 12 amino acids. For the CDR3, the DNA is TGTGCCATCAGTGAGTCTCAGATTACGCAGTATTTT. This codes for CAISESQITQYF.

The chain has TRBV6-4 and TRBJ1-6, with 7 bases identical to TRBD1. V dropped 3 bases and J dropped 7; count of bases not matched to a gene: 6. The germline V gene has CDR1 MRHNA and CDR2 SNTAGT. This CDR3 spans 15 amino acids. The chain's CDR3 is CASSEGQFGNSPLHF. CDR3 in DNA: TGTGCCAGCAGTGAGGGACAGTTTGGCAATTCACCCCTCCACTTT.

This rearrangement joins TRBV29-1 to TRBJ2-1; TRBD2 might be the D (5 bases). The germline V and J ends were trimmed by 8 bases and 8 bases, with 13 bases remaining between them. The CDR3 spans 11 residues. CDR1 and CDR2 (germline): SQVTM, ANQGSEA. CDR3 sequence reads: CSTSVIDEQFF. The DNA for the CDR3 is TGCAGCACTAGTGTGATCGATGAGCAGTTCTTC.

The chain links TRBV30 to TRBJ2-7; perhaps TRBD1 as D (6 bases). Trimming shortened V by 5 bases and J by 2 bases, and 13 bases separated the two germline ends. Germline assignment: CDR1 GTSNPN and CDR2 SVGIG (reference sequence). The CDR3 has 13 amino acids. CDR3 sequence reads: CAWEGTLTYEQYF. The DNA of the CDR3 is TGTGCCTGGGAAGGGACACTAACCTACGAGCAGTACTTC.

The V gene is TRBV5-1, the J gene TRBJ2-3; TRBD2 matches 11 bases. Trimming removed 0 bases from V and 0 bases from J; junction bases left unmatched: 6. The CDR3 loop spans 18 amino acids. Germline V CDR1 and CDR2: SGHRS, YFSETQ. This chain's CDR3 is CASSLGLAGFSSTDTQYF. CDR3 DNA sequence: TGCGCCAGCAGCTTGGGACTAGCGGGGTTCTCTAGCACAGATACGCAGTATTTT.

This clone appeared a single time. The rearrangement uses TRBV30 and TRBJ1-4; 7 positions agree with TRBD1. The CDR3 extends over 15 amino acids. V dropped 1 base and J dropped 5; count of bases not matched to a gene: 7. Looked up from germline, CDR1 is GTSNPN and CDR2 is SVGIG (reference sequence). The CDR3 reads CAWSAPGTENEKLFF. The DNA for the CDR3 is TGTGCCTGGAGTGCCCCGGGGACAGAGAATGAAAAACTGTTTTTT.

CDR3 region: CASSGQAQPSYNEQFF. CDR3 DNA: TGTGCCAGCAGTGGACAGGCTCAGCCCTCCTACAATGAGCAGTTCTTC. J is TRBJ2-1 and V is TRBV27, with 7 bases aligning to TRBD1. J lost 0 bases, V lost 5 bases, and 7 bases had no gene match. There are 16 residues in the CDR3. The germline V gene encodes CDR1 MNHEY and CDR2 SMNVEV (reference sequence).

The genes are TRBV29-1 and TRBJ2-7; D is perhaps TRBD2 (6 bases). CDR1 and CDR2 from the germline V gene are SQVTM and ANQGSEA. Trimming pared 4 bases from V and 0 bases from J, leaving 10 bases between. The CDR3 contains 13 residues. The CDR3 sequence: CSVGVGGSYEQYF. CDR3 nucleotide sequence: TGCAGCGTTGGTGTGGGAGGCTCCTACGAGCAGTACTTC.

This chain joins TRBV11-3 and TRBJ2-1, with D possibly matching TRBD1 (6 bases). Germline values: CDR1 SGHNT, CDR2 YENEEA. The V and J ends lost 5 bases and 3 bases respectively, with 17 bases between them. The CDR3 sequence is 16 residues long. CDR3: CASSRNQGSGYNEQFF. The DNA for the CDR3 is TGTGCCAGCAGCCGAAATCAGGGGTCCGGCTACAATGAGCAGTTCTTC.

The chain carries TRBV7-9 and TRBJ1-2; D ambiguous. Germline V lookup: CDR1 SEHNR, CDR2 FQNEAQ (reference sequence). The CDR3 has 16 residues. V was cut by 3 bases and J by 6 bases, with 20 bases left in between. For the CDR3, the DNA is TGTGCCAGCAGCTTCAGTCCCGCACTTAGCCCGGATGGCTACACCTTC. This encodes CASSFSPALSPDGYTF.

The genes are TRBV15 and TRBJ2-5; 16 bases map to TRBD2. CDR3 length: 19 amino acids. V lost 1 base, J lost 1 base, and 6 bases stayed unmatched. Germline CDR1 is LNHNV and CDR2 is YYDKDF (reference sequence). The CDR3 coding sequence is TGTGCCACCAGCAGAGGTGGGACTAGCGGGGGGGCCGTCCAAGAGACCCAGTACTTC. It yields the protein CATSRGGTSGGAVQETQYF.

V usage is TRBV27 and J usage is TRBJ2-2; TRBD2 might be the D (5 bases). Trimming left V 2 bases short and J 0 bases short, with 10 bases between. CDR1 and CDR2 from the germline V gene are MNHEY and SMNVEV (reference sequence). This CDR3 contains 16 residues. In DNA form, the CDR3 reads TGTGCCAGCAGTTTACTTAGCGAGACGAACACCGGGGAGCTGTTTTTT. This translates into CASSLLSETNTGELFF.

This clone was seen more than once but under ten times. The V call is TRBV16, the J call TRBJ1-5; D is ambiguous. The CDR3 totals 15 residues. In germline, CDR1 is KGHSY, CDR2 FQNENV. Trimming stripped 3 bases from V and 0 bases from J, with 9 bases between. The chain's CDR3 is CASSHAGSSNQPQHF. CDR3 bases: TGTGCCAGCAGCCATGCAGGCAGTAGCAATCAGCCCCAGCATTTT.

About this clone itself: The junction departs from the called germline gene at one end, perhaps through a read error. This chain joins TRBV4-1 and TRBJ2-7, with TRBD2 identical over 9 bases. CDR1 is MGHRA, CDR2 YSYEKL, per germline. The length of the CDR3 is 14 residues. CDR3 sequence: CASSQDGLAGPSIF. The CDR3 nucleotides read TGCGCCAGCAGCCAAGATGGGCTAGCGGGGCCTTCGATCTTC.

The chain uses TRBV5-1 and TRBJ2-7, with 8 bases identical to TRBD2. Germline trimming cut 8 bases from V and 2 bases from J; bases unmatched to any gene: 9. CDR3 size: 14 residues. Germline CDR1 SGHRS, CDR2 YFSETQ. The chain's CDR3 is CASQPGGGTYEQYF. As DNA, the CDR3 is TGCGCCAGTCAACCCGGGGGGGGGACCTACGAGCAGTACTTC.

This rearrangement joins TRBV6-5 to TRBJ2-5; 9 positions match TRBD1. The CDR3 is made up of 13 amino acids. Germline values: CDR1 MNHEY, CDR2 SVGAGI. The trim removed 6 bases at V and 5 bases at J, leaving 4 bases unmatched. CDR3 nucleotide sequence: TGTGCCAGCAGGATGACAGGGGGTGAGACCCAGTACTTC. This gives the protein CASRMTGGETQYF.

This clone was seen once. The chain combines TRBV7-8 with TRBJ2-5, with 10 bases matching TRBD1. Looked up from germline, CDR1 is SGHVS and CDR2 is FQNEAQ. Trimming at V came to 1 base and at J to 14 bases, leaving 10 bases not matched to a gene. The CDR3 loop spans 14 amino acids. CDR3 coding DNA: TGTGCCAGCAGCTTAGTTAGGGATCGGGACAGGGGCTACTTC. Protein product: CASSLVRDRDRGYF.

V is TRBV18 and J is TRBJ2-7; D not resolved. Trimming pared 3 bases from V and 3 bases from J, leaving 6 bases between. The CDR3 has 12 residues. In germline, CDR1 is KGHSH, CDR2 LQKENI. The CDR3 loop is CASSPASYEQYF. The CDR3 nucleotides read TGTGCCAGCTCACCGGCTAGCTACGAGCAGTACTTC. Complete variable domain (other parts from reference TRBV18 and TRBJ2-7): NAGVMQNPRHLVRRRGQEARLRCSPMKGHSHVYWYRQLPEEGLKFMVYLQKENIIDESGMPKERFSAEFPKEGPSILRIQQVVRGDSAAYFCASSPASYEQYFGPGTRLTVT.

This chain uses TRBV6-4 with TRBJ2-3; a weak D match, TRBD2 (6 bases). Deletions cut 4 bases from V and 4 bases from J, with 18 bases between. CDR1 MRHNA and CDR2 SNTAGT come from the germline V gene. CDR3 length equals 16 residues. CDR3 region: CASSVGRGNGADTQYF. CDR3 bases: TGTGCCAGCAGTGTAGGGCGCGGGAACGGGGCAGATACGCAGTATTTT.

The chain couples TRBV28 to TRBJ1-5; possibly TRBD1 for D (6 bases). The CDR3 extends over 18 amino acids. Germline values: CDR1 MDHEN, CDR2 SYDVKM. V was cut by 6 bases and J by 2 bases, with 23 bases left in between. The CDR3 DNA follows: TGTGCCAGCAGGGGTTTCTGGGCAGGGGATTATGGCAATCAGCCCCAGCATTTT. This codes for CASRGFWAGDYGNQPQHF.

This clone was found once. The rearrangement uses TRBV30 and TRBJ2-5, with D possibly being TRBD2 (6 bases). With 4 bases removed from V and 4 bases from J, the gap between germline ends came to 13 bases. This CDR3 spans 13 amino acids. Germline V gives CDR1 GTSNPN, CDR2 SVGIG (reference sequence). CDR3 protein: CAWNPGTGETQYF. CDR3 in DNA: TGTGCCTGGAACCCTGGGACTGGAGAGACCCAGTACTTC.

This clone appeared a few times. The V gene is TRBV5-1, the J gene TRBJ2-6; TRBD1 agrees at 8 bases. This CDR3 has 18 residues. Germline lookup yields CDR1 SGHRS and CDR2 YFSETQ. Trimming at V came to 0 bases and at J to 0 bases, leaving 5 bases not matched to a gene. The CDR3 DNA is TGCGCCAGCAGCTTGGGCGAACAGGGGGACTCTGGGGCCAACGTCCTGACTTTC. It encodes CASSLGEQGDSGANVLTF.

The chain links TRBV29-1 to TRBJ1-2; D unclear. Germline V gives CDR1 SQVTM, CDR2 ANQGSEA. The germline V and J ends were trimmed by 6 bases and 4 bases, with 21 bases remaining between them. CDR3 length equals 15 residues. CDR3 in amino acids: CSVLPSRPDSYGYTF. CDR3 coding DNA: TGCAGCGTGTTGCCTAGCCGCCCGGACTCCTATGGCTACACCTTC. Filled out from reference TRBV29-1 and TRBJ1-2, the complete variable domain reads SAVISQKPSRDICQRGTSLTIQCQVDSQVTMMFWYRQQPGQSLTLIATANQGSEATYESGFVIDKFPISRPNLTFSTLTVSNMSPEDSSIYLCSVLPSRPDSYGYTFGSGTRLTVV.

J is TRBJ2-1 and V is TRBV19, with TRBD2 identical over 7 bases. Trimming cost V 7 bases and J 3 bases; bases outside gene matches: 9. The germline CDR1 and CDR2 sequences are LNHDA and SQIVND (reference sequence). The length of the CDR3 is 15 residues. CDR3 nucleotides: TGTGCCAGTAATAGTCAGACGGGGGGCTACAATGAGCAGTTCTTC. This translates into CASNSQTGGYNEQFF.

This sequence joins TRBV5-1 and TRBJ1-1; no definite D call. There are 15 residues in the CDR3. V was cut by 4 bases and J by 1 base, with 14 bases left in between. Looked up from germline, CDR1 is SGHRS and CDR2 is YFSETQ. Here the CDR3 reads CASSPWQAQNTEAFF. CDR3 bases: TGCGCCAGCAGCCCCTGGCAGGCGCAGAACACTGAAGCTTTCTTT.

This sequence joins TRBV2 and TRBJ2-3; TRBD1 matches 10 bases. CDR1 and CDR2 from the germline V gene are SNHLY and FYNNEI. The CDR3 is 17 amino acids. Trimming cost V 2 bases and J 6 bases; bases outside gene matches: 11. The CDR3 region is CASSEKPWGQGRDTQYF. CDR3 DNA: TGTGCCAGCAGTGAAAAGCCCTGGGGACAGGGGAGGGATACGCAGTATTTT.

This rearrangement joins TRBV4-1 to TRBJ2-2; tentatively, D is TRBD2 (7 bases). The CDR3 totals 18 residues. Germline V lookup: CDR1 MGHRA, CDR2 YSYEKL. The ends were cut back, 7 bases at V and 3 bases at J, with 24 bases in the middle. The CDR3 bases are TGCGCCAGCACCGCAAGGGTGGGGGGGCTGCGAGACACCGGGGAGCTGTTTTTT. This encodes CASTARVGGLRDTGELFF.

This chain links TRBV28 with TRBJ1-3; tentatively, D is TRBD1 (6 bases). V was pared by 2 bases and J by 0 bases, with 11 bases between. CDR3 length equals 16 residues. Per germline, CDR1 MDHEN and CDR2 SYDVKM. CDR3: CASSLGGASSGNTIYF. CDR3 DNA: TGTGCCAGCAGTTTAGGGGGCGCGAGCTCTGGAAACACCATATATTTT.